This T cell receptor beta chain was documented in a study of T cell responses to AZD1222 COVID-19 vaccine. Clones were read by immunoSEQ multiplex PCR, and TCRdb kept only the in-frame ones, dropping some. Of 150,000 to 200,000 clones in the sample, 70% to 90% were seen once. Regarding the study as a whole: Spike-specific TCR breadth rose after two AZD1222 doses, and depth rose as well.

Comment on this clone: Its antigen is as yet unknown.

Germline-derived CDR1 and CDR2 are SGHVS and FQNEAQ. The trim removed 6 bases at V and 0 bases at J, leaving 3 bases unmatched. The CDR3 length is 15 residues. The source is an adult who received the AZD1222 COVID-19 vaccine. The source was peripheral blood, collected 28 days after the second AZD1222 dose. The chain joins TRBV7-8 to TRBJ1-4; 8 positions agree with TRBD1. CDR3 sequence: CASSQGAATNEKLFF. The CDR3 region has the DNA TGTGCCAGCAGTCAGGGGGCGGCAACTAATGAAAAACTGTTTTTT.